This T cell receptor beta chain was identified during a study of T cell repertoires in cytomegalovirus infection. At the level of the study: Peptides in the study included HLA-C-restricted and HLA-B-restricted CMV epitopes. In public TCR beta signatures, there were indications of both CMV infection and matching HLA type. Study observations and caveats: People with CMV and the relevant HLA were identified by cumulative public TCR beta family frequency.

There are a few counts of this clonotype. No antigen is known for it. TCRdb fed the reads into MiXCR, producing one record per CDR3 protein. The table lists about 500,000 distinct CDR3 sequences, about 33% of them singletons, with under 20% in the top ten. The V end was cut by 5 bases, the J end by 5 bases, with 12 bases between. Per the germline V gene, CDR1 is SGHVS and CDR2 is FQNEAQ. CDR3 length: 13 residues. This material consisted of cultured PBMCs, taken from culture after CMV antigen stimulation. This receptor was taken from a human donor in good health (CMV status not recorded). Some clones in this sample may be carry-over from other donors' samples. The chain recombines TRBV7-8 with TRBJ1-1; the D gene is possibly TRBD1 (6 bases). CDR3 loop: CASSVRGKTEAFF. As DNA, the CDR3 is TGTGCCAGCAGCGTCAGGGGAAAAACTGAAGCTTTCTTT.